This TCR beta chain was documented in a study of blood T cells in healthy people across ages. CDR1 MGHRA and CDR2 YSYEKL come from the germline V gene. V dropped 0 bases and J dropped 10 bases, with 10 bases sitting between them. The CDR3 totals 14 residues. Healthy individuals of Caucasian origin from Russia, aged roughly 6 to 90, served as donors. With respect to this clonotype: The antigen is undetermined.

The study, taken as a whole, reports: The diversity estimates, figures obtained from one million T cells, were considered underestimates.

Combining a sample-barcoded 5' primer with a J-beta primer mix, a second PCR ran for about 6 to 12 cycles. One entry per CDR3 protein, called by TCRdb with MiXCR from the 5' RACE reads. The sample comprises over a million distinct CDR3 sequences, roughly 45% of which are singletons, and 18% rests with the top ten. Sequencing input: blood. This TCR came from a woman aged 60-75 years in good health. This rearrangement joins TRBV4-1 to TRBJ1-6; the D is unclear. DNA for the CDR3: TGCGCCAGCAGCCAAGATCGGGCTTTGTCACCCCTCCACTTT. Amino acids: CASSQDRALSPLHF.